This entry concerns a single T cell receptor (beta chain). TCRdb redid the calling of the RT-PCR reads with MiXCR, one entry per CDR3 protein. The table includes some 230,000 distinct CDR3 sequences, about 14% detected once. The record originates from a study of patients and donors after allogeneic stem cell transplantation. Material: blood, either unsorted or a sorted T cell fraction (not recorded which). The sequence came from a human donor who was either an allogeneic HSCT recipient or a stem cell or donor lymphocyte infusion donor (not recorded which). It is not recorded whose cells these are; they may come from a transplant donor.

This CDR3 is CATSRAIRTGILYGYTF. The CDR3 bases are TGTGCCACCAGCAGAGCCATTAGGACAGGCATACTATATGGCTACACCTTC. The rearrangement links TRBV15 to TRBJ1-2; TRBD1 aligns across 7 bases. The CDR3 is made up of 17 amino acids. Germline loops: CDR1 LNHNV, CDR2 YYDKDF (reference sequence). V lost 1 base and J lost 5; bases outside the gene matches: 13.